The 5 T cell receptor beta chains reported below all come from one sample, sequenced in a study of molecular identifiers for immune sequencing clone quantification. TCRdb independently ran MiXCR on the PCR reads; one entry per CDR3 protein. The profile shows about 630,000 distinct CDR3 sequences, roughly 27% of them singletons. Sequencing was carried out using naive CD8+ T cells from blood, with Jurkat cell RNA spiked in. Subset noted: FACS-sorted CD8+CD4-CCR7+CD45RA+ naive T cells. Receptor source: a human donor in good health. Some libraries in this study had Jurkat cell RNA spiked in.

The chain is built from TRBV4-1 and TRBJ2-1; 9 bases are a match to TRBD2. The V and J ends lost 1 base and 1 base, in that order; junction bases with no gene match: 8. Germline CDR1 and CDR2: MGHRA and YSYEKL. This CDR3 region has 18 residues. CDR3 DNA sequence: TGCGCCAGCAGCCAAGGCTACAGTAGCGGGAGTTCCTACAATGAGCAGTTCTTC. This sequence encodes CASSQGYSSGSSYNEQFF.

The genes are TRBV20-1 and TRBJ2-7; 9 positions agree with TRBD2. Per the germline V gene, CDR1 is DFQATT and CDR2 is SNEGSKA (reference sequence). With V trimmed by 6 bases and J by 0 bases, 9 bases remained unmatched. The CDR3 spans 15 residues. CDR3 sequence reads: CSAERRLADSYEQYF. CDR3 sequence (DNA): TGCAGTGCAGAAAGAAGACTAGCGGACTCCTACGAGCAGTACTTC.

The chain couples TRBV21-1 to TRBJ1-5; whether TRBD1, the table's D call, matches the DNA was not checked. TRBV21-1 is a pseudogene locus. CDR3 length: 22 residues. The CDR3 DNA sequence: TGTGCCAGCAGCAGATCAGGCAGGGACAGGGGGCCCCGCGCGATGAGCAATCAGCCCCAGCATTTT. This encodes CASSRSGRDRGPRAMSNQPQHF.

This clonotype was seen repeatedly, ten times or more. This chain joins TRBV7-9 and TRBJ1-1; D remains ambiguous. Germline V lookup: CDR1 SEHNR, CDR2 FQNEAQ (reference sequence). This CDR3 comprises 12 residues. The V gene lost 5 bases and the J gene lost 1 base, with 5 bases spanning the gap. Here the CDR3 DNA reads TGTGCCAGCAGCATTTCGAACACTGAAGCTTTCTTT. Residues: CASSISNTEAFF.

To note about this clonotype: An end of the junction does not agree with germline; a read error may underlie this. This sequence joins TRBV10-3 and TRBJ2-5; 7 bases match TRBD2. Germline lookup yields CDR1 ENHRY and CDR2 SYGVKD. The CDR3 consists of 14 residues. The CDR3 DNA is TGTGCCGTCAGTGAAGGCGGGGGTCAAGAGACCCAGTACTTC. It specifies CAVSEGGGQETQYF.